A single sample is the source of the 25 T cell receptor beta chains below, sequenced in a study of response to subunit inactivated influenza vaccine. TCRdb re-analysed the RT-PCR reads in MiXCR, keeping a single row per CDR3 protein. Counted here are 300,000 to 350,000 distinct CDR3 sequences, just over 20% occurring once; the ten biggest clones make up around 9.6%. The sequencing used PBMCs from blood, collected about 19 months after vaccination. These receptors were collected from a man in his fifties or sixties who received an inactivated influenza vaccine.

This chain uses TRBV20-1 with TRBJ2-1, with 9 bases fitting TRBD1. Trimming took 1 base from V and 6 from J; bases not matched to a gene: 7. This CDR3 is built from 15 residues. Per the germline V gene, CDR1 is DFQATT and CDR2 is SNEGSKA (reference sequence). The DNA for the CDR3 is TGCAGTGCTAGAGCCTCCGGGACAGGGTCCAATGAGCAGTTCTTC. Protein product: CSARASGTGSNEQFF.

This clonotype has only a few counts. The chain joins TRBV6-1 to TRBJ1-3; D gene uncertain. CDR3 length: 17 amino acids. CDR1 and CDR2 (germline): MNHNS, SASEGT. V lost 5 bases to trimming and J lost 0 bases, with 17 bases between them. This CDR3 is CASSPREAASSGNTIYF. CDR3 in DNA: TGTGCCAGCAGTCCACGTGAGGCTGCTTCCTCTGGAAACACCATATATTTT.

The chain couples TRBV7-7 to TRBJ2-5, with 10 nucleotides matching TRBD2. CDR1 SSHAT and CDR2 FNYEAQ come from the germline V gene (reference sequence). J was trimmed by 5 bases and V by 5 bases; bases with no gene match: 8. The CDR3 spans 15 residues. CDR3 loop: CASSTRPSGSETQYF. CDR3 nucleotides: TGTGCCAGCAGCACCCGACCTAGCGGGAGTGAGACCCAGTACTTC. The full variable domain, with the rest looked up from reference TRBV7-7 and TRBJ2-5, is GAGVSQSPRYKVTKRGQDVTLRCDPISSHATLYWYQQALGQGPEFLTYFNYEAQPDKSGLPSDRFSAERPEGSISTLTIQRTEQRDSAMYRCASSTRPSGSETQYFGPGTRLLVL.

This clonotype was seen a handful of times. The rearrangement uses TRBV12-3 or TRBV12-4 and TRBJ1-5; TRBD1 is a possible D gene (5 bases). V was cut by 7 bases and J by 7 bases, with 20 bases left in between. This CDR3 region has 15 residues. The CDR3 loop reads CASILLNEGRQPQHF. CDR3 in DNA: TGTGCCAGCATCCTTTTAAATGAGGGGAGACAGCCCCAGCATTTT.

This clonotype was found a few times. The rearrangement joins TRBV12-3 or TRBV12-4 to TRBJ1-5; 7 positions agree with TRBD1. CDR3 length: 15 residues. J gave up 4 bases and V 1 base, and 4 bases lay outside the gene matches. The CDR3 is CASSLDRGENQPQHF. The CDR3 bases are TGTGCCAGCAGTTTAGACAGGGGCGAAAATCAGCCCCAGCATTTT.

The chain uses TRBV6-5 and TRBJ2-1; 7 positions match TRBD1. The germline gives CDR1 MNHEY, CDR2 SVGAGI. The CDR3 has 12 amino acids. V was clipped by 6 bases and J by 8 bases; unmatched bases: 4. The CDR3 region has the DNA TGTGCCAGCAGAAAGGGGGCTGATGAGCAGTTCTTC. Its translation: CASRKGADEQFF.

The table lists this clonotype with a few counts. V usage is TRBV5-8 and J usage is TRBJ1-2; D not certain. The CDR3 has 13 residues. The V end lost 0 bases, the J end lost 7 bases, and 10 bases lay between the germline ends. Germline assignment: CDR1 SGHTS and CDR2 YDEGEE. In DNA, the CDR3 is TGTGCCAGCAGCTTGGTCCGGGGTGGTGGCTACACCTTC. It translates to CASSLVRGGGYTF.

This clonotype appeared a few times. This rearrangement joins TRBV19 to TRBJ1-2, with D possibly TRBD1 on 6 matching bases. The length of the CDR3 is 15 residues. V shed 5 bases and J shed 3 bases, with 16 bases lying between them. Germline V lookup: CDR1 LNHDA, CDR2 SQIVND (reference sequence). CDR3 sequence (DNA): TGTGCCAGTAGTGACGAGGGCGGGGGGCACTATGGCTACACCTTC. Its protein product is CASSDEGGGHYGYTF.

The rearrangement uses TRBV24-1 and TRBJ2-4; a possible D gene is TRBD1 (5 bases). The CDR3 is made up of 12 amino acids. V lost 5 bases, J lost 7 bases, and 8 bases lay in between. Germline V gene data show CDR1 as KGHDR and CDR2 as SFDVKD. The DNA for the CDR3 is TGTGCCACCAGTGCCGCAGGGAACATTCAGTACTTC. Translating it yields CATSAAGNIQYF.

This clonotype was recorded once. This chain connects TRBV10-3 to TRBJ2-5, with 8 bases fitting TRBD2. The germline V gene encodes CDR1 ENHRY and CDR2 SYGVKD. The V gene end was trimmed by 4 bases and the J gene end by 5 bases; junction bases not matched to a gene: 6. CDR3 size: 14 residues. Written as DNA, the CDR3 is TGTGCCATCAGTGCGGGGGGGGCCTTTGAGACCCAGTACTTC. This encodes CAISAGGAFETQYF.

Only a few counts were recorded for this clonotype. The rearrangement uses TRBV5-1 and TRBJ1-1; D unclear. This CDR3 is 12 amino acids long. V was cut by 4 bases and J by 6 bases, with 10 bases left in between. Germline CDR1 and CDR2: SGHRS and YFSETQ. Written as DNA, the CDR3 is TGCGCCAGCAGCCCGCCTGGTCCTGAAGCTTTCTTT. Its protein product is CASSPPGPEAFF.

A word on this clonotype: The CDR3 does not end in the conserved phenylalanine or tryptophan, so this is likely a read error. Because the CDR3's place on the DNA is in doubt, the DNA is left out and the CDR3 is given as listed by TCRdb. This chain links TRBV7-2 with TRBJ1-2. The CDR3 is 13 amino acids in total, end residues counted. Germline-derived CDR1 and CDR2 are SGHTA and FQGNSA. This CDR3 is CASTKGSFYGYTI.

This clonotype has ten or more counts. The V call is TRBV28, the J call TRBJ1-5, with D possibly being TRBD1 (5 bases). V lost 2 bases and J lost 6, with 11 bases in between. This CDR3 comprises 14 residues. Germline V lookup: CDR1 MDHEN, CDR2 SYDVKM. The CDR3 DNA follows: TGTGCCAGCAGTTTACTGGGGCTTGGTCAGCCCCAGCATTTT. Its protein is CASSLLGLGQPQHF.

The rearrangement links TRBV28 to TRBJ1-1, with D perhaps TRBD1 (5 bases). Looked up from germline, CDR1 is MDHEN and CDR2 is SYDVKM. Trimming removed 5 bases at V and 3 bases at J, with 13 bases between. This CDR3 comprises 14 residues. CDR3 amino acids: CASSDNVGDTEAFF. CDR3 in DNA: TGTGCCAGCAGTGACAATGTGGGGGACACTGAAGCTTTCTTT.

The rearrangement links TRBV6-2 or TRBV6-3 to TRBJ1-5; 7 nucleotides line up with TRBD1. Germline values: CDR1 MNHEY, CDR2 SVGEGT. This CDR3 has 15 amino acids. Trimming cost V 5 bases and J 6 bases; bases outside gene matches: 10. CDR3 bases: TGTGCCAGCAGTCATGGTCCAGGGGGACGTCAGCCCCAGCATTTT. This encodes CASSHGPGGRQPQHF.

In its sample, this clonotype was seen a few times. The J gene is TRBJ1-5, the V gene TRBV6-1, with 7 bases identical to TRBD1. The CDR3 extends over 13 amino acids. V lost 11 bases and J lost 5; bases outside the gene matches: 9. CDR1 and CDR2 (germline): MNHNS, SASEGT. The CDR3 DNA reads TGTGCCTCGAAACAGGGGAATGATCAGCCCCAGCATTTT. Protein sequence: CASKQGNDQPQHF.

The chain recombines TRBV5-1 with TRBJ2-2; D might be TRBD2 (6 bases). Trimming took 4 bases from V and 5 from J, leaving 12 bases between them. This CDR3 is built from 14 residues. Germline V gene sequence: CDR1 SGHRS, CDR2 YFSETQ. CDR3 bases: TGCGCCAGCAGCCCCTTGGGAGGAACCGGGGAGCTGTTTTTT. Translation gives CASSPLGGTGELFF.

This clonotype turned up a few times. The chain combines TRBV7-2 with TRBJ2-5; 7 bases agree with TRBD1. Germline assignment: CDR1 SGHTA and CDR2 FQGNSA. The V segment lost 1 base and the J segment 5 bases; nucleotides outside the gene matches: 4. There are 14 residues in the CDR3. CDR3 DNA sequence: TGTGCCAGCAGCTTAGTGACAGGGTTCGAGACCCAGTACTTC. It encodes CASSLVTGFETQYF.

The CDR3 DNA is TGTGCCAGCAGCCGGGACAGGGAGACAGATACGCAGTATTTT. It yields the protein CASSRDRETDTQYF. The V and J genes are TRBV6-2 or TRBV6-3 and TRBJ2-3; TRBD1 matches 9 bases. The V gene end was trimmed by 6 bases and the J gene end by 3 bases; junction bases not matched to a gene: 4. Germline CDR1 is MNHEY and CDR2 is SVGEGT. This CDR3 region has 14 residues.

V is TRBV20-1 and J is TRBJ2-1; TRBD2 matches 9 bases. The germline gives CDR1 DFQATT, CDR2 SNEGSKA (reference sequence). With V trimmed by 3 bases and J by 3 bases, 6 bases remained unmatched. The CDR3 is made up of 15 amino acids. Here the CDR3 reads CSASQSGGNYNEQFF. The CDR3 DNA sequence: TGCAGTGCTAGTCAGAGCGGGGGGAACTACAATGAGCAGTTCTTC.

The chain joins TRBV7-2 to TRBJ2-7; perhaps TRBD1 as D (5 bases). Trimming pared 5 bases from V and 0 bases from J, leaving 14 bases between. CDR1 and CDR2 (germline): SGHTA, FQGNSA. The CDR3 totals 15 residues. The CDR3 DNA is TGTGCCAGCAGCGCCGACAGAACCAGCTCCTACGAGCAGTACTTC. Protein sequence: CASSADRTSSYEQYF.

This clonotype was detected only a few times. The V and J genes are TRBV29-1 and TRBJ2-7; no reliable D call. There are 11 residues in the CDR3. In germline, CDR1 is SQVTM, CDR2 ANQGSEA. V lost 7 bases, J lost 4 bases, and 11 bases lay in between. DNA for the CDR3: TGCAGCGCTGCGTCCGGTTACGAGCAGTACTTC. Protein sequence: CSAASGYEQYF.

The chain couples TRBV6-5 to TRBJ1-6, with D perhaps matching TRBD1 (6 bases). V lost 0 bases and J lost 1, with 16 bases in between. This CDR3 comprises 19 residues. In germline, CDR1 is MNHEY, CDR2 SVGAGI. As DNA, the CDR3 is TGTGCCAGCAGTTACTCTGACCTCGAGGGGGGATCCTATAATTCACCCCTCCACTTT. Translation: CASSYSDLEGGSYNSPLHF.

This chain joins TRBV7-7 and TRBJ2-7; D is perhaps TRBD2 (6 bases). Germline CDR1 is SSHAT and CDR2 is FNYEAQ (reference sequence). The V and J ends lost 11 bases and 4 bases respectively, with 9 bases between them. The CDR3 contains 10 residues. Here the CDR3 reads CAHGGYEQYF. In nucleotides, the CDR3 is TGTGCCCACGGGGGATACGAGCAGTACTTC.

This clonotype was recorded only once. This sequence joins TRBV11-3 and TRBJ2-1; D is perhaps TRBD2 (5 bases). Germline lookup yields CDR1 SGHNT and CDR2 YENEEA. Trimming removed 5 bases from V and 9 bases from J, with 14 bases in between. The CDR3 extends over 13 amino acids. CDR3 nucleotides: TGTGCCAGCAGCCCCCCCGGGGTCGGTGAGCAGTTCTTC. Residues: CASSPPGVGEQFF.